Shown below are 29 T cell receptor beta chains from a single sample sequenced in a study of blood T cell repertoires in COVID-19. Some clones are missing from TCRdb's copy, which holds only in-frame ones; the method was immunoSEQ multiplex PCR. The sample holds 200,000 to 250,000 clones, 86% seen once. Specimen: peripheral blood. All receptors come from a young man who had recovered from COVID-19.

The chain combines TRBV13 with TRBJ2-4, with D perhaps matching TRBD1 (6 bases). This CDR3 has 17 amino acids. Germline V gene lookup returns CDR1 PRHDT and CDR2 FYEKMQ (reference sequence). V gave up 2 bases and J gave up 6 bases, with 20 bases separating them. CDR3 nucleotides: TGTGCCAGCAGCTTAACGACGCTCGTTGGACAGATAAACATTCAGTACTTC. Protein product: CASSLTTLVGQINIQYF. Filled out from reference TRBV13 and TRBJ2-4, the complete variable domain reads AAGVIQSPRHLIKEKRETATLKCYPIPRHDTVYWYQQGPGQDPQFLISFYEKMQSDKGSIPDRFSAQQFSDYHSELNMSSLELGDSALYFCASSLTTLVGQINIQYFGAGTRLSVL.

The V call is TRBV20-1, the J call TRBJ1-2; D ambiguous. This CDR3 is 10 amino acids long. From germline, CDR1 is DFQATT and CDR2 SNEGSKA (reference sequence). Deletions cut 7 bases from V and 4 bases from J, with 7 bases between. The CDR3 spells CSGRGYGYTF. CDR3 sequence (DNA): TGCAGTGGACGGGGCTATGGCTACACCTTC.

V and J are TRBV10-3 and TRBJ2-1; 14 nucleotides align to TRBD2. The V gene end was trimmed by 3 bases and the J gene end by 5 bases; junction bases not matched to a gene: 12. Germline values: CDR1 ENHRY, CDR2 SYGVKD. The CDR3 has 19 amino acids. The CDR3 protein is CAISEALGLAGGQHNEQFF. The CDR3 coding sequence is TGTGCCATCAGTGAAGCCCTAGGACTAGCGGGGGGCCAGCACAATGAGCAGTTCTTC.

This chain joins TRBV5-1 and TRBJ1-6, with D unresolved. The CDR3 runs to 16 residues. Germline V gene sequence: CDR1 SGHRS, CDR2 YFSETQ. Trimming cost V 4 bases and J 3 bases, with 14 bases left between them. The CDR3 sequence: CASSDGRESYNSPLHF. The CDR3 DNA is TGCGCCAGCAGCGATGGACGGGAAAGCTATAATTCACCCCTCCACTTT.

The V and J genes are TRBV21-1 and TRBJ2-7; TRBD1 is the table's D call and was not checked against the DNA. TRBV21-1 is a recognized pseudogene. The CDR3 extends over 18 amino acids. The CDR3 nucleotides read TGTGCCAGCAGCAAAGTTACGCCGGACATCTGGCGATCCTACGAGCAGTACTTC. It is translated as CASSKVTPDIWRSYEQYF.

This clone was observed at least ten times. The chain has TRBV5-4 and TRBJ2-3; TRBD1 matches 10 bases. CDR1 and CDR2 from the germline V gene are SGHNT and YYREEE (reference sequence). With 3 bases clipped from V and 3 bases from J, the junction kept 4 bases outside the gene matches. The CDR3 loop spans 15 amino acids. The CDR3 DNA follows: TGTGCCAGCAGCTGGCTGGGACAGGGGACAGATACGCAGTATTTT. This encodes CASSWLGQGTDTQYF.

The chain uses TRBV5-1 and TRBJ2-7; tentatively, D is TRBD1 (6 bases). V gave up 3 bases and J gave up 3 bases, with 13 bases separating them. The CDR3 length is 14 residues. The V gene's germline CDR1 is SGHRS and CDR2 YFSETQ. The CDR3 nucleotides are TGCGCCAGCAGCTCGTTACAGGGTTACTACGAGCAGTACTTC. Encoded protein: CASSSLQGYYEQYF.

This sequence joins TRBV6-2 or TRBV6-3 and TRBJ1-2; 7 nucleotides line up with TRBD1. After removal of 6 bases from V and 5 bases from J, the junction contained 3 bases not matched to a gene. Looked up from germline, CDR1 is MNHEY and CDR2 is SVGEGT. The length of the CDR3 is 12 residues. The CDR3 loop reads CASSPQGYGYTF. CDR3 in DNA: TGTGCCAGCAGCCCACAGGGGTATGGCTACACCTTC.

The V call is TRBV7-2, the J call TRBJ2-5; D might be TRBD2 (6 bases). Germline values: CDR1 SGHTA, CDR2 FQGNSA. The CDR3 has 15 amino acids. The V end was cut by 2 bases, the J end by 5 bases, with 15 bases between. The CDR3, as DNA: TGTGCCAGCAGCTTATCAGGCGGGGCCTACGAGACCCAGTACTTC. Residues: CASSLSGGAYETQYF.

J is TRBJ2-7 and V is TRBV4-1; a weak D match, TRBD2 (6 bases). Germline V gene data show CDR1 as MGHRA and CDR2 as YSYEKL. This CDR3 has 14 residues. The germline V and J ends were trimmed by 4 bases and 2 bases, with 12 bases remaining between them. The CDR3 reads CASSRPGETYEQYF. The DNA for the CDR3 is TGCGCCAGCAGCCGTCCGGGAGAAACCTACGAGCAGTACTTC.

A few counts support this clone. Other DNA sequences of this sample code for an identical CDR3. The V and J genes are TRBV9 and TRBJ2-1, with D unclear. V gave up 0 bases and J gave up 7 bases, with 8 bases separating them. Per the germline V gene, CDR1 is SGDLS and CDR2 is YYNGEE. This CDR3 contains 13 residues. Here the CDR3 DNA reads TGTGCCAGCAGCGTAGCGGGTTATAATGAGCAGTTCTTC. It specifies CASSVAGYNEQFF.

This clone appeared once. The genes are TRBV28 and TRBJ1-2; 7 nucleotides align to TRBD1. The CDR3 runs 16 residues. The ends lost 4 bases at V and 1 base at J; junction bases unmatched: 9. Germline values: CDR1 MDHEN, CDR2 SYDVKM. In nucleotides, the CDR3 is TGTGCCAGCAGTTCAGGACAGGACCACTTTAACTATGGCTACACCTTC. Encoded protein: CASSSGQDHFNYGYTF.

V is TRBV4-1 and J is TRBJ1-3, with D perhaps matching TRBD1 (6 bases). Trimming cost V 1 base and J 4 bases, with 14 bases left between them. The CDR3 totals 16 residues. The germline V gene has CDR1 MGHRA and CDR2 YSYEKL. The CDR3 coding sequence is TGCGCCAGCAGCCAAGGCCGGCAGGGGTTAGGAAACACCATATATTTT. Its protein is CASSQGRQGLGNTIYF.

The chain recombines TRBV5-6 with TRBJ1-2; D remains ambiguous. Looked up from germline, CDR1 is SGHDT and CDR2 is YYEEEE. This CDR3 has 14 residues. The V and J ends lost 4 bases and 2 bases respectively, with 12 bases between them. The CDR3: CASSLPGQNYGYTF. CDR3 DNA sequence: TGTGCCAGCAGCCTTCCTGGGCAGAACTATGGCTACACCTTC.

CDR3 in amino acids: CASSQVSSVMNTEAFF. The CDR3 nucleotides are TGTGCCAGCAGCCAAGTAAGCAGCGTAATGAACACTGAAGCTTTCTTT. V gene TRBV3-1 (or the pseudogene TRBV3-2) combines with J gene TRBJ1-1; D gene ambiguous. The CDR3 has 16 residues. V was trimmed by 1 base and J by 0 bases, leaving 12 bases between them. Per the germline V gene, CDR1 is LGHDT and CDR2 is YNNKEL (reference sequence).

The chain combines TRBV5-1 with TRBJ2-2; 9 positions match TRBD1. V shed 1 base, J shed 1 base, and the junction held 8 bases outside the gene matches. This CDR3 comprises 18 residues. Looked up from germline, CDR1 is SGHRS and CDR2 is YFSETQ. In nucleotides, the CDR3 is TGCGCCAGCAGCTTGCCCCTAGGGACAGGGCGGAACACCGGGGAGCTGTTTTTT. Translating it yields CASSLPLGTGRNTGELFF.

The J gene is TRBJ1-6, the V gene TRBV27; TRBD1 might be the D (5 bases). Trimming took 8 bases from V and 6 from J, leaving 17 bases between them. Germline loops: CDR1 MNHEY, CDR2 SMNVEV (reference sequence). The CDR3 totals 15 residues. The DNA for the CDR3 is TGTGCCAGCGGCTCCTTGTGGGGGGGTAATTCACCCCTCCACTTT. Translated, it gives CASGSLWGGNSPLHF.

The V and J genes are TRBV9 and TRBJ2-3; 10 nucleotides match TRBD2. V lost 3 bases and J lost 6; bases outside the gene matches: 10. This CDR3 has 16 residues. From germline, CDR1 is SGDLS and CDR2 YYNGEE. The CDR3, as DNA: TGTGCCAGCAGCGCCGGACTAGCGGTGGTTCTGGATACGCAGTATTTT. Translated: CASSAGLAVVLDTQYF.

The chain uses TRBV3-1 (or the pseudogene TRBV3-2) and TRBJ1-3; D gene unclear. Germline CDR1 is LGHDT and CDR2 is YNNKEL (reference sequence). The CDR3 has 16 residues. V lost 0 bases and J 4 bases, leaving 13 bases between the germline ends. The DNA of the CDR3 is TGTGCCAGCAGCCAAGATTCAGGATACGGAGGAAACACCATATATTTT. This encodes CASSQDSGYGGNTIYF.

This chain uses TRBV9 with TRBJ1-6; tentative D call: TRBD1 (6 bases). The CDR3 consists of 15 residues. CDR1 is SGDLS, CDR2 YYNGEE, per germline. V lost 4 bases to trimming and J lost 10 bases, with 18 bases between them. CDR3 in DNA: TGTGCCAGCAGCTCACCCGGGACAACAAGCTCACCCCTCCACTTT. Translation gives CASSSPGTTSSPLHF.

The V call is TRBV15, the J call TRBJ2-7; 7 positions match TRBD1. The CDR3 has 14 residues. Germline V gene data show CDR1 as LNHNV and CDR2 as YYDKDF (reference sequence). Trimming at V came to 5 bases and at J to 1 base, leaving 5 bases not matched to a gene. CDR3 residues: CATSGPGQSYEQYF. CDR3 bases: TGTGCCACCAGCGGACCGGGACAGTCCTACGAGCAGTACTTC.

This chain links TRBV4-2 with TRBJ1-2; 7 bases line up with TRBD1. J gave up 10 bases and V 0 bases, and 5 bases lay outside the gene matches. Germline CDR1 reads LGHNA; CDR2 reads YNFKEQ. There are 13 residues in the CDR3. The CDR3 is CASSQDRGQSYTF. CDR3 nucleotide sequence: TGTGCCAGCAGCCAAGATAGGGGGCAGTCCTACACCTTC.

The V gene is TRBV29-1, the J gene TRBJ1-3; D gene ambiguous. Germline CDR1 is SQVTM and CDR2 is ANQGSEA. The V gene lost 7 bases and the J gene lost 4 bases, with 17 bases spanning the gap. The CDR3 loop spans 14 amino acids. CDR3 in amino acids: CSAIDSNTGNTIYF. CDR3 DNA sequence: TGCAGCGCCATCGACTCTAACACGGGAAACACCATATATTTT.

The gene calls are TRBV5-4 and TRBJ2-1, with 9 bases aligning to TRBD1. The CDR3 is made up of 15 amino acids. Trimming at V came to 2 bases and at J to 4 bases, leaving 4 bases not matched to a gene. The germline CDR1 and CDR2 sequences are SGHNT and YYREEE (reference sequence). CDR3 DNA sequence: TGTGCCAGCAGCTTTCGACAGGGGGTATACAATGAGCAGTTCTTC. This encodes CASSFRQGVYNEQFF.

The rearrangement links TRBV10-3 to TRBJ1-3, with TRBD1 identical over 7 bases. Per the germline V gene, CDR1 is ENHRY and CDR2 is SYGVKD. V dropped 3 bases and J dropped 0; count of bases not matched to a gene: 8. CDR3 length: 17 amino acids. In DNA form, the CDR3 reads TGTGCCATCAGTGAATGGACAGGTACATACTCTGGAAACACCATATATTTT. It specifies CAISEWTGTYSGNTIYF.

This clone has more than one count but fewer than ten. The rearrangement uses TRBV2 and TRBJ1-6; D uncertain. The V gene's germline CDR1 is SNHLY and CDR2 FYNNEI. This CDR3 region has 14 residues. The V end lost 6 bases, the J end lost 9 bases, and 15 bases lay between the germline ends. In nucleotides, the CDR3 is TGTGCCAGCAGCGTGCGGGTCGGCGCTTCACCCCTCCACTTT. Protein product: CASSVRVGASPLHF.

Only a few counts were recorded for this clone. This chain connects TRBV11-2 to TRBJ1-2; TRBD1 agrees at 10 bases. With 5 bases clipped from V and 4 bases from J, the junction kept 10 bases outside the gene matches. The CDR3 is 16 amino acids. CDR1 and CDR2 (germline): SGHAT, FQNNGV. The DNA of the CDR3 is TGTGCCAGCAGCCCACCGGACAGGGGGTACTTCTATGGCTACACCTTC. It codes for CASSPPDRGYFYGYTF. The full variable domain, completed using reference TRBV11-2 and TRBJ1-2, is EAGVAQSPRYKIIEKRQSVAFWCNPISGHATLYWYQQILGQGPKLLIQFQNNGVVDDSQLPKDRFSAERLKGVDSTLKIQPAKLEDSAVYLCASSPPDRGYFYGYTFGSGTRLTVV.

The CDR3 region is CASSRQAPAGGFTGELFF. The CDR3 DNA reads as TGCGCCAGCAGCAGACAAGCACCAGCGGGGGGCTTCACCGGGGAGCTGTTTTTT. This rearrangement joins TRBV5-1 to TRBJ2-2; 9 bases line up with TRBD2. The V gene end was trimmed by 4 bases and the J gene end by 4 bases; junction bases not matched to a gene: 14. CDR3 length equals 18 residues. Germline V lookup: CDR1 SGHRS, CDR2 YFSETQ.

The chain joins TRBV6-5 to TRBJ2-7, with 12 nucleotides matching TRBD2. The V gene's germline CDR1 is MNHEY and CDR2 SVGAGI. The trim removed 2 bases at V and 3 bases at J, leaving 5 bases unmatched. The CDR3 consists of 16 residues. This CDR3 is CASSYATSGGNYEQYF. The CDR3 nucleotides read TGTGCCAGCAGTTACGCGACTAGCGGGGGAAACTACGAGCAGTACTTC.